The 4 T cell receptor beta chains reported below all come from one sample, sequenced in a study of prognosis after radiotherapy for stage I lung cancer. Amplification of the TCR beta CDR3 (from genomic DNA) was done by two-round multiplex PCR. It was primers specific to each TRBV and TRBJ gene that first-round PCR used. TCRdb reprocessed the multiplex PCR reads with MiXCR, giving one entry per CDR3 protein. The repertoire holds some 34,000 distinct CDR3 sequences, roughly a third seen once, with approximately 17% in the top ten. Sequencing was performed on PBMCs, taken before or after stereotactic body radiation therapy (not recorded which). These receptors came from a donor aged 50 or older with non-small cell lung cancer.

The chain carries TRBV6-1 and TRBJ1-6; no clear D gene. The length of the CDR3 is 11 residues. Trimming shortened V by 6 bases and J by 5 bases, and 2 bases separated the two germline ends. Germline loops: CDR1 MNHNS, CDR2 SASEGT. CDR3 sequence reads: CASRDNSPLHF. CDR3 DNA sequence: TGTGCCAGCAGGGATAATTCACCCCTCCACTTT.

This clonotype was detected once. It differs at one base from a far larger clone, so likely a read error. The chain is built from TRBV28 and TRBJ1-2, with 8 positions matching TRBD1. The CDR3 extends over 15 amino acids. CDR1 MDHEN and CDR2 SYDVKM come from the germline V gene. This CDR3 is CASRPGQANNYDYTF. The CDR3 nucleotides are TGTGCCAGCAGGCCGGGACAGGCGAATAACTATGACTACACCTTC.

The sample holds many counts of this clonotype. V is TRBV28 and J is TRBJ2-5; TRBD1 matches 9 bases. Germline V gene lookup returns CDR1 MDHEN and CDR2 SYDVKM. V was clipped by 2 bases and J by 5 bases; unmatched bases: 6. The CDR3 sequence is 15 residues long. The CDR3 nucleotides are TGTGCCAGCAGTTTAGCGGGACAGGGAGGGGAGACCCAGTACTTC. As protein: CASSLAGQGGETQYF.

The rearrangement links TRBV18 to TRBJ2-7; a weak D match, TRBD1 (6 bases). The V gene lost 6 bases and the J gene lost 3 bases, with 15 bases spanning the gap. CDR1 KGHSH and CDR2 LQKENI come from the germline V gene. This CDR3 region has 14 residues. The CDR3 bases are TGTGCCAGCTCTCTCAGGGGAACTATCTACGAGCAGTACTTC. As protein: CASSLRGTIYEQYF.